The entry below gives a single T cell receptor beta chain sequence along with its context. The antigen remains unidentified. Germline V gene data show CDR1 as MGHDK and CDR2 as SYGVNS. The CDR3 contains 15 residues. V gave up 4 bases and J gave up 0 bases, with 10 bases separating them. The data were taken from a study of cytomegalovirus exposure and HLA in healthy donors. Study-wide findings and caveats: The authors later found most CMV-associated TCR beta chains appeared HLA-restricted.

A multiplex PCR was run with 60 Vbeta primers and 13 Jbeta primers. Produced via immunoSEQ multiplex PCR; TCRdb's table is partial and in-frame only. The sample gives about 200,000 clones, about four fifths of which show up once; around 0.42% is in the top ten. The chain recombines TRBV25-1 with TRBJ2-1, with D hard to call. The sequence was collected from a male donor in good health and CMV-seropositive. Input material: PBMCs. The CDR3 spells CASSAAQSSYNEQFF. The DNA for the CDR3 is TGTGCCAGCAGTGCTGCGCAAAGCTCCTACAATGAGCAGTTCTTC. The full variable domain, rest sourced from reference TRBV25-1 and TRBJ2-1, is EADIYQTPRYLVIGTGKKITLECSQTMGHDKMYWYQQDPGMELHLIHYSYGVNSTEKGDLSSESTVSRIRTEHFPLTLESARPSHTSQYLCASSAAQSSYNEQFFGPGTRLTVL.